Sequencing of this T cell receptor (beta chain) was carried out in a study of cytotoxic CD8 clonotypes in ibrutinib-treated CLL (dated by TCRdb to about 2021). About the full investigation: The cohort was composed of 11 relapsed/refractory and 15 treatment-naive patients; IGHV unmutated status was identified in fewer than 18 patients. Of the approximately 86 participants in the trial, about 26 had longitudinal samples available. Every sample from remission and from progressive disease was obtained while the patients were still on ibrutinib. Samples at response were collected after a median of around twelve months of treatment, with a range of about 6 to 40 months. Cryopreserved peripheral blood mononuclear cells were collected before treatment, at response, and at either disease progression or sustained remission. Partial responses were observed in about 25 patients and complete responses in 2; after a median follow-up of 68 months, remission was maintained in 15 or so patients and progression was observed in around twelve. Samples averaged approximately 240,000 productive templates and some 96,000 productive rearrangements.

The sample's time point, from its label and the paper: approximately 11 months on ibrutinib. Approximately 2 micrograms of genomic DNA were extracted from cryopreserved PBMCs for TCR beta library preparation. Longitudinal blood samples from CLL patients on ibrutinib monotherapy underwent high-throughput TCR beta sequencing. The patients took part in an open-label, single-center phase 2 trial of ibrutinib monotherapy. Details on this clone: Its antigen specificity is not known. Base qualities are not provided; no much larger clone lies one nucleotide away.

Here is what the overall study found, with its caveats: Public clonotypes were found to be uncommon and were observed to contract or remain stable during treatment; the increase in clonality was shown to reflect expansion of private clonotypes at ibrutinib response. Baseline clonality exceeded that of age-matched healthy donors and correlated strongly with circulating CD8+ T-cell counts. At ibrutinib response clonality went up, during sustained remission it held steady, and at progression it dropped back toward baseline. Sampling times were not matched between sustained-remission and progressing patients, and lymph node repertoires were not studied.

The germline V gene sets CDR1 to SGHRS and CDR2 to YFSETQ. The CDR3 measures 12 amino acids from cysteine to phenylalanine. The read is trimmed to its CDR3 DNA, 36 bases read in frame from base 1. Trimming costs V 2 bases and J 4 bases, and their ends lie 4 bases apart. On a MiSeq, deep resolution sequencing aimed for a depth between 1 in 1 million and 1 in 200,000 T cells, with each clonotype covered 10x on average. The immunoSEQ hsTCRB Kit was used to generate TCR beta libraries. Per the authors' processing: Data were analyzed with ImmunoSEQ Data Assistant and ImmunoSEQ Analyzer, with V, D and J genes assigned per IMGT definitions. Clonality, which ranges from 0 to 1, was calculated as one minus the normalized Shannon entropy of productive rearrangement frequencies. Only overrepresented clonotypes making up at least 0.05% of the repertoire of each patient were included in the public clonotype analysis. Fewer than 15 repertoires from age-matched healthy donors, obtained from immuneACCESS, served as clonality controls. The clones in this table, taken by TCRdb from immuneACCESS, are in-frame only. Not every clone is retained; where verified, under half of the shortfall comes from an unresolved V gene, and the cause of the rest is unknown. V, J and clone size derive from that table, while D and trimming were established from the DNA sequence. This sample holds just over 65,000 clones; approximately 71% were observed only once. The ten largest clones take up around 5.8% of the sample.

This clonotype originated in a human donor with chronic lymphocytic leukemia. The sequence links TRBV5-1 to TRBJ1-3, with the D gene call left open. The sequencing here drew on PBMCs, taken after 12 months of ibrutinib treatment. The sequenced DNA is TGCGCCAGCAGCTTCGACGGAAACACCATATATTTT. Its product reads: CASSFDGNTIYF.